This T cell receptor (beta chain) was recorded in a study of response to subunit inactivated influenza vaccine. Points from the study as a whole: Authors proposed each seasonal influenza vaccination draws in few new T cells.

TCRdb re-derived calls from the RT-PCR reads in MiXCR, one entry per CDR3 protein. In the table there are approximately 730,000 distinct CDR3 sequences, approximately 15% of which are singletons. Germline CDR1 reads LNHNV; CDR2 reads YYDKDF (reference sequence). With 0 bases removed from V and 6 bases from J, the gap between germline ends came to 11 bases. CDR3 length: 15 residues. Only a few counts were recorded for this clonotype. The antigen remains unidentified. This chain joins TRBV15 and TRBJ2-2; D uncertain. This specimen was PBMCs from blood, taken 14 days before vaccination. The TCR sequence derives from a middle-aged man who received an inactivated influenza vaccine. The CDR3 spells CATSRERSVAGELFF. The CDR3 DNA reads TGTGCCACCAGCAGAGAGCGATCCGTTGCCGGGGAGCTGTTTTTT.